This entry lists 10 T cell receptor beta chains sequenced from one sample in a study of cytotoxic CD8 clonotypes in ibrutinib-treated CLL. The assay was immunoSEQ multiplex PCR, and TCRdb's table has in-frame clones only and misses some. The repertoire has about 300,000 clones, roughly 70% of them found once; the top ten carry around 6.3%. The sequencing here drew on PBMCs, taken after 36 months of ibrutinib treatment. These receptors were collected from a human donor with chronic lymphocytic leukemia.

This chain connects TRBV9 to TRBJ2-1, with 13 bases matching TRBD2. There are 18 residues in the CDR3. V gave up 3 bases and J gave up 1 base; unmatched junction bases: 7. From germline, CDR1 is SGDLS and CDR2 YYNGEE. The CDR3 protein is CASSEIGTSGKSYNEQFF. CDR3 bases: TGTGCCAGCAGCGAAATCGGGACTAGCGGGAAATCCTACAATGAGCAGTTCTTC.

This clone was seen a handful of times. V usage is TRBV5-4 and J usage is TRBJ2-1; 9 positions agree with TRBD1. Trimming took 3 bases from V and 2 from J; bases not matched to a gene: 3. This CDR3 contains 15 residues. From germline, CDR1 is SGHNT and CDR2 YYREEE (reference sequence). DNA for the CDR3: TGTGCCAGCAGCTCCGGGACAGGGCCCTACAATGAGCAGTTCTTC. Translated, it gives CASSSGTGPYNEQFF.

CDR3 bases: TGTGCCACTAAAGGGACCTACGAGCAGTACTTC. This codes for CATKGTYEQYF. The rearrangement links TRBV19 to TRBJ2-7; D is unclear. V lost 10 bases to trimming and J lost 2 bases, with 9 bases between them. Looked up from germline, CDR1 is LNHDA and CDR2 is SQIVND (reference sequence). The CDR3 has 11 residues.

The DNA for the CDR3 is TGTGCCAGCAGTTACCTTGGACAGGGGAATTCACCCCTCCACTTT. This encodes CASSYLGQGNSPLHF. The chain recombines TRBV6-5 with TRBJ1-6; the match to TRBD1 covers 9 bases. V was clipped by 2 bases and J by 7 bases; unmatched bases: 3. Germline CDR1 reads MNHEY; CDR2 reads SVGAGI. This CDR3 is built from 15 residues.

The V call is TRBV9, the J call TRBJ2-5; 9 bases fit TRBD1. Germline V CDR1 and CDR2: SGDLS, YYNGEE. The CDR3 is made up of 15 amino acids. V shed 7 bases, J shed 5 bases, and the junction held 12 bases outside the gene matches. In nucleotides, the CDR3 is TGTGCCAGCGGAGCCGGGACAGGGAAGAGGGAGACCCAGTACTTC. This codes for CASGAGTGKRETQYF.

V is TRBV2 and J is TRBJ1-1; no clear D. Trimming cost V 7 bases and J 4 bases, with 13 bases left between them. This CDR3 comprises 13 residues. CDR1 and CDR2 from the germline V gene are SNHLY and FYNNEI. The CDR3 reads CASTTPRGTEAFF. For the CDR3, the DNA is TGTGCCAGCACAACCCCCCGGGGCACTGAAGCTTTCTTT.

This clone was recorded a few times. The chain uses TRBV2 and TRBJ1-2; tentative D call: TRBD1 (5 bases). CDR1 SNHLY and CDR2 FYNNEI come from the germline V gene. This CDR3 contains 12 residues. Trimming pared 7 bases from V and 7 bases from J, leaving 13 bases between. DNA for the CDR3: TGTGCCAGCATGCAGGGAACCATTGGCTACACCTTC. This sequence encodes CASMQGTIGYTF.

This clone has only a few counts. The chain uses TRBV29-1 and TRBJ1-1; D is possibly TRBD1 (6 bases). Trimming took off 4 bases at V and 3 bases at J, with 21 bases between the two ends. Germline CDR1 and CDR2: SQVTM and ANQGSEA. This CDR3 spans 16 amino acids. As DNA, the CDR3 is TGCAGCGTTGGATGGACAGAAATATCAGCGGACACTGAAGCTTTCTTT. This codes for CSVGWTEISADTEAFF.

This clone was found a few times. J is TRBJ1-5 and V is TRBV19; no reliable D call. CDR1 and CDR2 (germline): LNHDA, SQIVND (reference sequence). The CDR3 extends over 12 amino acids. V dropped 5 bases and J dropped 5 bases, with 7 bases sitting between them. The CDR3 spells CASSLTYQPQHF. CDR3 in DNA: TGTGCCAGTAGTCTGACGTATCAGCCCCAGCATTTT.

The rearrangement joins TRBV4-3 to TRBJ1-1; no clear D. V lost 0 bases and J lost 5, with 16 bases in between. Germline loops: CDR1 LGHNA, CDR2 YSLEER. The CDR3 length is 16 residues. The CDR3 sequence: CASSQDLGTAGTEAFF. In nucleotides, the CDR3 is TGCGCCAGCAGCCAAGATCTGGGAACGGCGGGGACTGAAGCTTTCTTT.